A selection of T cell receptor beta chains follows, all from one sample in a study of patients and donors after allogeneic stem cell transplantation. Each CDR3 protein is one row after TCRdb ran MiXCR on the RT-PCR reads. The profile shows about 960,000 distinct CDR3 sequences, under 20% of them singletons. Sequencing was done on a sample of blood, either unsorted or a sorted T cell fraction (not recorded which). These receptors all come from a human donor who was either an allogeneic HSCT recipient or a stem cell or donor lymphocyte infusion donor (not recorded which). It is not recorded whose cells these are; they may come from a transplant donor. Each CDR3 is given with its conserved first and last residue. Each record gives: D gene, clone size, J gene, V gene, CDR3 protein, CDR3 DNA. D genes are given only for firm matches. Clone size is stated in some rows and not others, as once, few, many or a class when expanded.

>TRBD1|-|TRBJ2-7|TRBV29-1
CSVLGTDVYEQYF
TGCAGCGTCCTTGGGACAGATGTCTACGAGCAGTACTTC
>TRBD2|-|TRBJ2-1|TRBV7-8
CASIPTSAYNEQFF
TGTGCCAGCATACCCACTAGCGCCTACAATGAGCAGTTCTTC
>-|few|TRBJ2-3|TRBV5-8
CASSLMRAETDTQYF
TGTGCCAGCAGCCTGATGCGGGCGGAGACAGATACGCAGTATTTT
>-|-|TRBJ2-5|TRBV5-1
CASRQKRETQYF
TGCGCCAGCAGACAAAAAAGGGAGACCCAGTACTTC
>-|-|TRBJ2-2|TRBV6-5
CASASNTGELFF
TGTGCCAGCGCTAGTAACACCGGGGAGCTGTTTTTT
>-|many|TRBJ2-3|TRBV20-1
CSAIRASVPTDTQYF
TGCAGTGCAATTAGGGCTAGCGTGCCGACAGATACGCAGTATTTT
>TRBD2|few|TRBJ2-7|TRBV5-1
CASSPSAGGVYEQYF
TGCGCCAGCAGCCCGAGTGCGGGGGGGGTCTACGAGCAGTACTTC
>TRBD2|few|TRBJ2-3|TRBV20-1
CSASAGLAASTDTQYF
TGCAGTGCTAGCGCGGGACTAGCGGCTAGCACAGATACGCAGTATTTT
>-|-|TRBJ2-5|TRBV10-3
CAISESKGRETQYF
TGTGCCATCAGTGAGTCTAAGGGGAGGGAGACCCAGTACTTC
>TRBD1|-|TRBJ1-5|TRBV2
CASSEVEGAGQPQHF
TGTGCCAGCAGTGAAGTGGAGGGGGCGGGTCAGCCCCAGCATTTT
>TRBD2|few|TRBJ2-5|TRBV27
CASSLASGAQETQYF
TGTGCCAGCAGTTTGGCTAGCGGGGCCCAAGAGACCCAGTACTTC
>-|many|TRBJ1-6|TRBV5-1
CASSLAGQGNSPLHF
TGCGCCAGCAGCTTGGCCGGTCAGGGTAATTCACCCCTCCACTTT
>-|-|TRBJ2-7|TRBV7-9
CASSETDTNYEQYF
TGTGCCAGCAGCGAAACGGACACAAACTACGAGCAGTACTTC
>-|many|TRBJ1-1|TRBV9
CASSTLLNTEAFF
TGTGCCAGCAGCACCCTTCTGAACACTGAAGCTTTCTTT
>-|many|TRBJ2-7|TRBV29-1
CSVEVGGFEQYF
TGCAGCGTTGAGGTTGGGGGTTTCGAGCAGTACTTC
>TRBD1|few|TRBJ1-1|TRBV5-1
CASSLVQGTNTEAFF
TGCGCCAGCAGCTTGGTACAGGGGACGAACACTGAAGCTTTCTTT
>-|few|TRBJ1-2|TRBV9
CASSVEEGTYGYTF
TGTGCCAGCAGCGTAGAAGAGGGGACCTATGGCTACACCTTC
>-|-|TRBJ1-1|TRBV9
CASSVDPGTNTEAFF
TGTGCCAGCAGCGTAGATCCGGGGACGAACACTGAAGCTTTCTTT
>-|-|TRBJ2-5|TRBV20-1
CSATRIGIPLQETQYF
TGCAGTGCCACAAGGATCGGGATTCCCTTGCAAGAGACCCAGTACTTC
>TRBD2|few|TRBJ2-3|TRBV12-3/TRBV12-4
CASSISSGRFSDTQYF
TGTGCCAGCAGTATCTCTAGCGGGAGGTTTTCAGATACGCAGTATTTT
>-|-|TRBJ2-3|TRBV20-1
CSASTSSRLRDTQYF
TGCAGTGCTAGCACATCCTCCCGGCTTCGAGATACGCAGTATTTT
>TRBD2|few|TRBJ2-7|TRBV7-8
CASSLGGLAGASYEQYF
TGTGCCAGCAGCTTAGGGGGACTAGCGGGCGCCTCCTACGAGCAGTACTTC
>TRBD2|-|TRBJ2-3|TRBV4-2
CASSFGPGAGDTDTQYF
TGTGCCAGCAGCTTTGGACCAGGAGCGGGGGACACAGATACGCAGTATTTT
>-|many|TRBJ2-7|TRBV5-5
CASSLDTTYEQYF
TGTGCCAGCAGCCTGGACACGACCTACGAGCAGTACTTC